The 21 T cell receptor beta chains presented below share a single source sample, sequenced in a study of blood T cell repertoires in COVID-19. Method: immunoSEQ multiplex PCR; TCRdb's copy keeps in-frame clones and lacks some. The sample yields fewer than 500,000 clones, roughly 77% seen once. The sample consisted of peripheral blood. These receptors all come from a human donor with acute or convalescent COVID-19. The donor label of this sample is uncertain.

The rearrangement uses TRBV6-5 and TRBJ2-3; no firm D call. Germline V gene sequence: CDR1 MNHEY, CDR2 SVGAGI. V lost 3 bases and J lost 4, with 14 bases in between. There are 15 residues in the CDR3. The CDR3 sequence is CASSYSGQVSDTQYF. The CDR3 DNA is TGTGCCAGCAGTTATTCCGGCCAGGTTTCAGATACGCAGTATTTT.

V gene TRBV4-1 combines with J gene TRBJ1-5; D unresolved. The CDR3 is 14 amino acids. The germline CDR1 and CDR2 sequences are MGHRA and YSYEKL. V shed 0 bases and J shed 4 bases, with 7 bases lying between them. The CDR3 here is CASSQDPLNQPQHF. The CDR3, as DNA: TGCGCCAGCAGCCAAGATCCCCTGAATCAGCCCCAGCATTTT.

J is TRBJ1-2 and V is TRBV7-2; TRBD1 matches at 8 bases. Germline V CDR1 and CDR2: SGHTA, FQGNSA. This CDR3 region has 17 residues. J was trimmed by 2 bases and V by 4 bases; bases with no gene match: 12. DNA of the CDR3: TGTGCCAGCAGCTCTGGCGCAGGGGGACAGGCCAACTATGGCTACACCTTC. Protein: CASSSGAGGQANYGYTF.

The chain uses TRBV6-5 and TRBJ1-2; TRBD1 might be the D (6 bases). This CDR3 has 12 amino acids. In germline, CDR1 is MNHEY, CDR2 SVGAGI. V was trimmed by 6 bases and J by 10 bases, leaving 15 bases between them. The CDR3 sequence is CASRTHRDDYTF. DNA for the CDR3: TGTGCCAGCAGAACACACAGGGATGACTACACCTTC.

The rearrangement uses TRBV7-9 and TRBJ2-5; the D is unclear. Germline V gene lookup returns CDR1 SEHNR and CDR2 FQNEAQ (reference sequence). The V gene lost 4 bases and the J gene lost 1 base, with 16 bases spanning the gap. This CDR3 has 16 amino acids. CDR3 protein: CASSSPFITSQETQYF. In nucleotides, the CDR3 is TGTGCCAGCAGCTCACCCTTTATTACGAGCCAAGAGACCCAGTACTTC. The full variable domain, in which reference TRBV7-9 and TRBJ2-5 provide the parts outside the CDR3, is DTGVSQNPRHKITKRGQNVTFRCDPISEHNRLYWYRQTLGQGPEFLTYFQNEAQLEKSRLLSDRFSAERPKGSFSTLEIQRTEQGDSAMYLCASSSPFITSQETQYFGPGTRLLVL.

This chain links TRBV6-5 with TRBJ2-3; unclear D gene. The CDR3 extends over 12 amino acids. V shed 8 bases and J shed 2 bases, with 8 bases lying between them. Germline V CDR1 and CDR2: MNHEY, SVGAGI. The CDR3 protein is CASADFTDTQYF. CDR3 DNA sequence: TGTGCCAGCGCCGACTTCACAGATACGCAGTATTTT.

The CDR3 bases are TGTGCCAGCAGCTTAGAGCAGGGAACAGGAACAGATACGCAGTATTTT. Translated, it gives CASSLEQGTGTDTQYF. The J gene is TRBJ2-3, the V gene TRBV7-6, with D possibly matching TRBD1 (5 bases). V gave up 1 base and J gave up 3 bases, with 14 bases separating them. CDR3 length: 16 amino acids. The germline CDR1 and CDR2 sequences are SGHVS and FNYEAQ.

In DNA form, the CDR3 reads TGTGCCGGACGAGGGGGGGACAGGGGGTTGTCCCTCCACTTT. It codes for CAGRGGDRGLSLHF. The chain carries TRBV21-1 and TRBJ1-6; the table's D gene call, TRBD1, was not cross checked with the DNA. TRBV21-1 is designated a pseudogene. This CDR3 is built from 14 residues.

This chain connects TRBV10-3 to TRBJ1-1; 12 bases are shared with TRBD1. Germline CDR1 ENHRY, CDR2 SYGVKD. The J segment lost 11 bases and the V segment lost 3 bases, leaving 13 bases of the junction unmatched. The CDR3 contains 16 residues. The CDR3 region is CAISDPGQGATGAAFF. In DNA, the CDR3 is TGTGCCATCAGTGACCCGGGACAGGGGGCGACGGGTGCGGCTTTCTTT.

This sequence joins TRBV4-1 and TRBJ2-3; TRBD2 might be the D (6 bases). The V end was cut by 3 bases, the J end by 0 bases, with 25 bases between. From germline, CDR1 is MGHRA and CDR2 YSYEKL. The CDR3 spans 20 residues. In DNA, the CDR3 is TGCGCCAGCAGCCAGGTCCTCGGGCGGGGACGATCCACTAGCACAGATACGCAGTATTTT. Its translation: CASSQVLGRGRSTSTDTQYF.

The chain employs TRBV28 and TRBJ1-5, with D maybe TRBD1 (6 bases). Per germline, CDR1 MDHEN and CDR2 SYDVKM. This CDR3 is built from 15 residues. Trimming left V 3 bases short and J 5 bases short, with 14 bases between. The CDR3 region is CASSFGGAGDQPQHF. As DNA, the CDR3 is TGTGCCAGCAGTTTTGGTGGGGCAGGGGATCAGCCCCAGCATTTT.

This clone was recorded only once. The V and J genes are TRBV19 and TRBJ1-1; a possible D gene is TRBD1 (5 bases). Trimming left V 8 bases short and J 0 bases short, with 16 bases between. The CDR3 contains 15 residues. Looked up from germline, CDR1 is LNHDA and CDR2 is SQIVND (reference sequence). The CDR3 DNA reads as TGTGCCAGTTCCCCAGGGATCTACATGAACACTGAAGCTTTCTTT. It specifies CASSPGIYMNTEAFF.

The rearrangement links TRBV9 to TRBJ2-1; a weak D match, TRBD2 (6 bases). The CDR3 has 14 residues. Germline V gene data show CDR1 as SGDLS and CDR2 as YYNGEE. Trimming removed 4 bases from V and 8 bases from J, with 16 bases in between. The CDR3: CASSSRRERDEQFF. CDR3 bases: TGTGCCAGCAGCTCTCGACGGGAGAGGGATGAGCAGTTCTTC.

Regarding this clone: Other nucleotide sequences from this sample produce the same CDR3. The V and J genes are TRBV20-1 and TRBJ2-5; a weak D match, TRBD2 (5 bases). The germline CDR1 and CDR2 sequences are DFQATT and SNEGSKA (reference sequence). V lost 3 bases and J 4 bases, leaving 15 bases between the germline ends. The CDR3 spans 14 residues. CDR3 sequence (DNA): TGCAGTGCTAGTGTTCTAGCTGGAGGAGAGACCCAGTACTTC. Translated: CSASVLAGGETQYF.

CDR3 residues: CASSPRRVGNSPLHF. CDR3 DNA: TGTGCCAGCAGCCCTCGCAGGGTGGGTAATTCACCCCTCCACTTT. This sequence joins TRBV3-1 (or the pseudogene TRBV3-2) and TRBJ1-6, with a weak D call TRBD1 (5 bases). The CDR3 extends over 15 amino acids. V lost 4 bases and J 6 bases, leaving 13 bases between the germline ends. CDR1 LGHDT and CDR2 YNNKEL come from the germline V gene (reference sequence).

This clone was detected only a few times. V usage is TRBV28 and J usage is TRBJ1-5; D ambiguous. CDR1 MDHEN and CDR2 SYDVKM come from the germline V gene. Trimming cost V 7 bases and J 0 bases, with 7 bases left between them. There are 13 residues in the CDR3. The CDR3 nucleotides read TGTGCCAGCAATCCCCATAGCAATCAGCCCCAGCATTTT. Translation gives CASNPHSNQPQHF.

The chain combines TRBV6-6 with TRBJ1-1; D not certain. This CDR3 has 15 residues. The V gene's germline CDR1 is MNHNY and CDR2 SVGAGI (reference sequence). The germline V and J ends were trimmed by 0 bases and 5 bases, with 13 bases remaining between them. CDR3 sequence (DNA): TGTGCCAGCAGTTACTCGAGTGTCGAGAGGACTGAAGCTTTCTTT. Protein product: CASSYSSVERTEAFF.

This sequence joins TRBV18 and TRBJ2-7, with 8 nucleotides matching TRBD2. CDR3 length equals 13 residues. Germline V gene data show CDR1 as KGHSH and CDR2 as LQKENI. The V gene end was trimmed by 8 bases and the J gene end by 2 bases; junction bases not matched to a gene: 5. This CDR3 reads CASRGGFPYEQYF. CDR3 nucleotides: TGTGCCAGCCGGGGGGGGTTCCCCTACGAGCAGTACTTC.

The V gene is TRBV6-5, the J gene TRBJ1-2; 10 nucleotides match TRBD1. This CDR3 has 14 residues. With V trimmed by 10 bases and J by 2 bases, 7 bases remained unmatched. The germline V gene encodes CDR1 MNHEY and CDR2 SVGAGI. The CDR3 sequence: CATSPGQGNYGYTF. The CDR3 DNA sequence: TGTGCCACCAGCCCGGGACAGGGGAACTATGGCTACACCTTC.

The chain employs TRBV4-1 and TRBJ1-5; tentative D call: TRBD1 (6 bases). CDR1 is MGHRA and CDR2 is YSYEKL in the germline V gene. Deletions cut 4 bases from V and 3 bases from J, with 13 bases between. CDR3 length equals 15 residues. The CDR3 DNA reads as TGCGCCAGCAGCCTGGACAGTAGGCCCAATCAGCCCCAGCATTTT. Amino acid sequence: CASSLDSRPNQPQHF.

CDR3 DNA: TGTGCCAGCAGTTACTCGATGGCCCAGGGCACTGAAGCTTTCTTT. This translates into CASSYSMAQGTEAFF. This sequence joins TRBV6-5 and TRBJ1-1; D is perhaps TRBD1 (5 bases). The CDR3 length is 15 residues. V was pared by 0 bases and J by 4 bases, with 12 bases between. Germline V gene lookup returns CDR1 MNHEY and CDR2 SVGAGI.